This TCR beta chain is from a study of STAT5B mutations in CD4+ large granular lymphocyte leukemia. In the original workflow: A productive frequency of 2.59 x 10-5 was the lowest detectable. The protocol was immunoSEQ multiplex PCR, while the TCRdb copy is restricted to in-frame clones and leaves out a portion. For V, J and clone size, that table is used; D and trimming come from the DNA. This sample carries 25,000 to 35,000 clones, roughly 80% of them seen once, and the ten largest clones take approximately 0.3%. A note on this clone: Its antigen is not known.

Study observations and caveats: Without putative leukemic clones, patient CD4-sorted repertoires remained more clonal than healthy CD4+ repertoires. 8/27 top patient clones versus 2/35 control clones were TRBV06-family.

The germline gives CDR1 SGHNT, CDR2 YENEEA. The CDR3 totals 19 residues. The trim removed 5 bases at V and 0 bases at J, leaving 13 bases unmatched. The chain is built from TRBV11-3 and TRBJ2-6; 7 bases align to TRBD1. This sequence was found in a human donor in good health. Input material: CD4+ T cells from blood buffy coats. The CDR3 DNA reads TGTGCCAGCAGCACATCGACAGGGCTTCTTTACTCTGGGGCCAACGTCCTGACTTTC. Protein: CASSTSTGLLYSGANVLTF.